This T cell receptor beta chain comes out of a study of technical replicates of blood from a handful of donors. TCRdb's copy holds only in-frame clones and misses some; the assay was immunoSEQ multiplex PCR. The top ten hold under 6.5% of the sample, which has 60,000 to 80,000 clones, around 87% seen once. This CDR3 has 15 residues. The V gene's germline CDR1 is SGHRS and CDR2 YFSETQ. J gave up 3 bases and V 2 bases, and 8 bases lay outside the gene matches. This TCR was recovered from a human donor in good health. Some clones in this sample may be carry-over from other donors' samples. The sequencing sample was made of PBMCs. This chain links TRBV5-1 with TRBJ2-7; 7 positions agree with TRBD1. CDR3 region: CASSLMGTALYEQYF. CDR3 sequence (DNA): TGCGCCAGCAGCTTAATGGGGACAGCTCTCTACGAGCAGTACTTC.